Sequencing of this T cell receptor beta chain was carried out in a study of T cell responses to AZD1222 COVID-19 vaccine. Measured with immunoSEQ multiplex PCR; TCRdb has only the in-frame clones, and not every one. Here the sample spans some 170,000 clones, around 90% being singletons. The receptor comes from an adult who received the MenACWY meningococcal vaccine as a control. Sequenced here: peripheral blood, sampled 28 days after the second dose of the MenACWY control vaccine.

The CDR3 bases are TGTGCCAGTAGTCCGCGACAACTGCCTGACAATGAGCAGTTCTTC. Translated, it gives CASSPRQLPDNEQFF. The V gene is TRBV19, the J gene TRBJ2-1; D remains ambiguous. V was clipped by 5 bases and J by 5 bases, with 16 bases between them. The CDR3 covers 15 residues. Germline CDR1 LNHDA, CDR2 SQIVND (reference sequence).